The present T cell receptor (beta chain) was sequenced within a study of cytomegalovirus exposure and HLA in healthy donors (dated by TCRdb to 2017 to 2019). The study in broad terms: According to an earlier analysis of a few hundred of the donors, 150 million to 200 million T cells yielded 100 million or so unique TCR beta sequences and 276 Gb of sequence data. The genetic ancestry cluster associated with self-reported Caucasian donors included approximately 85% of the 300 to 450 genotyped donors. All discovery cohort repertoires had been generated on a single sequencing platform. Class I and class II HLA loci were covered by the typing at four-digit resolution. To predict cytomegalovirus infection status, the study combined high-throughput TCR immunosequencing, statistical association of individual TCRs with disease status, and machine learning. The number of donors typed differed by locus, with 629-630 for A, B, C, DRB1 and DQB1, approximately 500 for DQA1, 600 to 610 for DPA1, and over 400 for DPB1. Five DR-DQ haplotypes were treated as single units for association and clustering because of strong linkage in the cohort. In a later analysis, previously published TCR beta repertoires from 500 to 750 donors were re-analyzed and high-resolution HLA genotyping was added so that TCR occurrence patterns could be studied. Using immunosequencing, the study profiled T cell repertoires from roughly 650 subjects and related those repertoires to cytomegalovirus serostatus. On average, approximately 250,000 unique TCR beta nucleotide sequences were sequenced per donor among some 430 genotyped donors of the cohort, with 15% to 20% of those sequences being non-productive. In addition to the first cohort of 650 to 750 subjects, a separate validation cohort of 130 or so different subjects was used. The study aimed to test whether signatures of past pathogen exposure could be identified by cataloging public T cell receptors. A later genetic analysis took genome-wide SNP genotypes for 398 of the 666 donors and used that subset as a discovery cohort. Donor age, sex, ethnicity and CMV serostatus were compiled together with the repertoire data. In the later analysis, no new phenotypic data were used to find candidate immune exposures; instead, reliance was placed on TCR beta sequences and their occurrence across donors. In an earlier analysis of 587 of the donors, high-throughput TCR beta sequencing was used to judge whether each TCR beta V gene segment behaved as functional or pseudogenic. Approximately 300 gigabases of sequencing data and approximately 80 million unique TCR sequences were included in an early release covering roughly 600 HLA-typed donors.

The germline V gene encodes CDR1 MNHNS and CDR2 SASEGT. The V and J ends are trimmed by 4 bases and 2 bases, leaving 15 bases between them. The CDR3 spans 16 residues, from the cysteine through the phenylalanine. Of all the DNA, just the CDR3 is kept, 48 bases in frame from base 1. The library was generated by the immunoSEQ multiplex PCR assay. For the multiplex PCR, a mixture combining 60 forward primers for TCR Vbeta segments and 13 reverse primers for TCR Jbeta segments was used. Amplification of the CDR3 region of rearranged TCR beta genes was performed with a multiplex PCR assay on genomic DNA. The Illumina HiSeq System was used to sequence the amplified TCR beta libraries as 87-base-pair reads. From the authors' description of their analysis: Across the 500 to 750 repertoires, a later analysis counted about 81 million unique TCR beta chains, 9.5 million to 12 million of which were shared by at least two donors. A nearest-neighbor algorithm error-corrected the raw reads and collapsed the reads into unique sequences, merging closely related sequences to remove PCR and sequencing errors. V, D and J gene segments were assigned by aligning CDR3 sequences to IMGT reference sequences. For a sequence to be retained, a match of at least six nucleotides was required to both a V gene segment and a J gene segment. Rearrangements were classified as productive when the CDR3 lacked stop codons and remained in frame with V and J, and all other rearrangements were classified as non-productive. CDR3 was defined according to IMGT convention as the region running from the second conserved V-encoded cysteine to the conserved J-encoded phenylalanine. In an earlier analysis of around 640 of the donors, sequences lacking an unambiguous match to a single V gene segment were excluded. In an earlier analysis of a few hundred of the donors, V segments were called functional above 56.7% productive rearrangements and were called segregating when the between-donor standard deviation exceeded 5%. A statistical classification framework was built to diagnose cytomegalovirus status from the catalog of TCR beta chain sequences. A later analysis assigned V and J genes by comparing TCR nucleotide sequences with IMGT/GENE-DB human TR gene sequences. Using the TCRdist pipeline, a later analysis assigned CDR3 sequences along with most-parsimonious VDJ recombination scenarios. In a later analysis, each TCR beta chain was defined by its CDR3 amino acid sequence together with its V-gene family, and reads without a unique V-gene family were excluded. A later analysis removed several hundred highly shared, low-generation-probability nucleotide sequences to deal with suspected cross-contamination and a sequencing artifact. A later analysis calculated a clonal expansion index for each public chain from normalized within-repertoire ranks of inferred template counts. Generation probabilities in a later analysis came from a VDJ recombination model fitted to out-of-frame rearrangements, and those results were checked against IGoR. A later analysis scored TCR-TCR, TCR-HLA and TCR-CMV co-occurrence with hypergeometric tests, applying a repertoire-size bias correction to TCR pairs. To estimate false discovery rates, a later analysis permuted the HLA or CMV assignments 20 times. A later analysis grouped co-occurring TCRs with DBSCAN, adding TCRdist sequence similarity when clustering within HLA-allele-positive subsets. Co-occurrence clustering excluded repertoires with fewer than 30,000 or more than 120,000 public chains, plus five with anomalous nucleotide sharing. The source is immuneACCESS, and TCRdb retained only in-frame sequences with V and J called. Part of the clones is not carried over; for the studies checked, unresolved V genes explain less than half of this, and the remainder is unexplained. V, J and clone size are those of that table, while D and trimming were read from the DNA. The sample includes around 170,000 clones, with 65% to 80% observed a single time. Clones ranked in the top ten supply about 3.1% of the sample.

In total, approximately 700 healthy bone marrow donors made up the cohort. All cohort members were sampled while nominally healthy, although unrecorded immune exposures were likely present. The donor tested CMV seropositive, placing the donor among the roughly 270 seropositive members of the cohort. A peripheral blood sample was collected from each donor, and TCR beta sequencing was performed on peripheral blood mononuclear cells. Genomic DNA was extracted from the blood cell samples with the Qiagen DNeasy Blood Extraction Kit. Beyond this particular receptor, the publication reports: In a later analysis, TCR association rates were found to vary across HLA loci, with the most associated TCRs seen for DRB1 alleles and the fewest for HLA-C alleles. It was suggested by the authors that the approach could potentially be generalized to other disease states and immunological phenotypes. The only immune exposure information available for the cohort was CMV serostatus. A total of roughly 160 TCR beta chains were listed by the study as associated with cytomegalovirus. An earlier analysis of around 500 of the donors showed that most TCR beta V segments appeared in productive rearrangements either about 87% or about 30% of the time, which broadly matched IMGT annotations. While some public TCRs were present in many individuals, most TCR sequences turned up only very rarely across donors. Correlated functional status among segregating V segments might be attributable to linkage disequilibrium, but an unknown experimental factor could not be ruled out. In a later genetic analysis, a missense DCLRE1C variant was associated with V-gene and J-gene trimming of TCR beta chains, and the association was replicated in an independent cohort. The presence/absence analyses assumed that sequencing depth was roughly uniform across donors, and that assumption may not be true. In a later analysis, HLA-associated TCR beta chains showed more clonal expansion and lower generation probabilities than non-associated chains that were equally common. In a later genetic analysis, fewer N-insertions in productive TCRs were reported among donors in an Asian-associated ancestry cluster than the roughly 670-donor mean. In a later analysis, most CMV-associated TCR beta chains were found to appear HLA-restricted, with HLA associations seemingly driven largely by CMV exposure. A later analysis associated about 17,000 TCR beta sequences with specific HLA alleles at a false discovery rate of 0.05. In this cohort, only TCR beta chains were sequenced, and detectable features were limited by the absence of alpha or paired-chain data. A further reported finding was that TCR beta sequences accurately predicted the HLA-A and HLA-B alleles for most subjects in the first cohort. According to a later analysis, parvovirus B19, influenza, CMV and Epstein-Barr virus appeared linked to several top co-occurrence clusters. Because HLA typing was missing for some donors at each locus, association tests included only the typed subset. A few of the identified cytomegalovirus-associated TCR beta chains were confirmed in vitro to be specific for cytomegalovirus antigens. Because counts were too low, approximately 18 rarely observed V segments, including chromosome 9 orphons, were excluded from the earlier analysis of several hundred of the donors. A cluster of highly shared sequence variants was judged likely to be a technical artifact of the sequencing pipeline. Cytomegalovirus status was reported to be diagnosed by the classifier with high specificity and sensitivity in both the original and validation cohorts. Because the 87-base-pair reads could not distinguish some IMGT-functional V segments, including TRBV6-2 and TRBV6-3, those segments were excluded. Assigning TCR associations to individual alleles was difficult when HLA alleles, especially DR and DQ, strongly co-occurred.

This clone was found a few times. Its cognate antigen has yet to be identified. Base qualities are missing; no much larger clone stands one base away. In this chain, TRBV6-1 is recombined with TRBJ1-5, with TRBD1 tentatively as D gene (6 bases match). This TCR was recovered from a woman aged 45-60 years in good health and CMV-seropositive. The material sequenced was PBMCs. In nucleotides, the sequence is TGTGCCAGCAGTGCCAACAGGGCTGGCGGCAATCAGCCCCAGCATTTT. The encoded protein is CASSANRAGGNQPQHF.